Below, 32 T cell receptor beta chains from the same sample are listed, as sequenced in a study of blood T cell repertoires in COVID-19. Repertoires were generated with immunoSEQ multiplex PCR, while TCRdb's copy carries only in-frame clones and drops some. The sample lists some 320,000 clones; more than 75% were seen once. Sample: peripheral blood. The receptor source for this set is a woman aged 50 to 60 who had recovered from COVID-19.

Here the CDR3 reads CASSLTDRGSGSVYEQYF. The CDR3, as DNA: TGCGCCAGCAGCTTGACCGACAGGGGGTCCGGATCGGTTTACGAGCAGTACTTC. V and J are TRBV5-1 and TRBJ2-7, with 9 nucleotides matching TRBD1. V dropped 1 base and J dropped 4; count of bases not matched to a gene: 15. The CDR3 has 18 amino acids. Germline-derived CDR1 and CDR2 are SGHRS and YFSETQ.

V and J are TRBV18 and TRBJ1-3; 8 nucleotides line up with TRBD1. The CDR3 totals 17 residues. Germline CDR1 is KGHSH and CDR2 is LQKENI. V shed 2 bases and J 4 bases; nucleotides not matched to a gene: 10. In DNA, the CDR3 is TGTGCCAGCTCACCAAAGATTGGACAGGGATCCGGAAACACCATATATTTT. This gives the protein CASSPKIGQGSGNTIYF.

The chain joins TRBV5-8 to TRBJ1-5; unclear D gene. V gave up 2 bases and J gave up 7 bases, with 10 bases separating them. CDR3 length equals 13 residues. Germline CDR1 reads SGHTS; CDR2 reads YDEGEE. The CDR3 sequence is CASSLGGQQPQHF. CDR3 DNA: TGTGCCAGCAGCTTAGGTGGGCAACAGCCCCAGCATTTT.

The V call is TRBV27, the J call TRBJ2-5, with 7 nucleotides matching TRBD1. Germline values: CDR1 MNHEY, CDR2 SMNVEV (reference sequence). The CDR3 sequence is 15 residues long. V was clipped by 6 bases and J by 2 bases; unmatched bases: 9. DNA of the CDR3: TGTGCCAGCAGCAGACGGGGACAGCAACAAGAGACCCAGTACTTC. Amino acids: CASSRRGQQQETQYF.

The chain carries TRBV28 and TRBJ1-5, with D perhaps matching TRBD1 (6 bases). CDR1 MDHEN and CDR2 SYDVKM come from the germline V gene. V was clipped by 10 bases and J by 7 bases, with 20 bases between them. CDR3 length equals 14 residues. The CDR3 is CATSPQGYLQPQHF. The CDR3 nucleotides are TGTGCCACCTCCCCCCAGGGGTATCTGCAGCCCCAGCATTTT.

This rearrangement joins TRBV7-3 to TRBJ1-1, with 7 bases fitting TRBD1. The CDR3 spans 13 residues. V dropped 5 bases and J dropped 10; count of bases not matched to a gene: 10. Per the germline V gene, CDR1 is SGHTA and CDR2 is FQGTGA. The CDR3 DNA is TGTGCCAGCAGCGGGAGACAGGGCGGAAGAGCTTTCTTT. Translating gives CASSGRQGGRAFF.

The J gene is TRBJ1-6, the V gene TRBV10-3; D may be TRBD1 (6 bases). V lost 6 bases and J 10 bases, leaving 22 bases between the germline ends. This CDR3 is 16 amino acids long. Germline CDR1 reads ENHRY; CDR2 reads SYGVKD. CDR3 amino acids: CAIRAGSPGVMSPLHF. In DNA, the CDR3 is TGTGCCATCAGGGCCGGGTCGCCAGGGGTTATGTCACCCCTCCACTTT.

V usage is TRBV19 and J usage is TRBJ1-1; TRBD1 aligns across 9 bases. V shed 6 bases and J 4 bases; nucleotides not matched to a gene: 6. CDR3 length equals 14 residues. Germline V gene lookup returns CDR1 LNHDA and CDR2 SQIVND (reference sequence). CDR3 in amino acids: CASRSGQGGTEAFF. The CDR3 region has the DNA TGTGCCAGTAGATCGGGACAGGGAGGCACTGAAGCTTTCTTT.

The chain is built from TRBV11-2 and TRBJ2-5, with a possible D match to TRBD2 (5 bases). The CDR3 runs to 14 residues. The germline V and J ends were trimmed by 4 bases and 4 bases, with 13 bases remaining between them. The V gene's germline CDR1 is SGHAT and CDR2 FQNNGV. CDR3: CASSSPGGRETQYF. The CDR3 coding sequence is TGTGCCAGCAGCTCGCCAGGAGGACGAGAGACCCAGTACTTC.

The V gene is TRBV30, the J gene TRBJ2-1; TRBD2 matches at 15 bases. The germline V gene encodes CDR1 GTSNPN and CDR2 SVGIG (reference sequence). The CDR3 runs to 16 residues. V gave up 3 bases and J gave up 7 bases; unmatched junction bases: 7. The DNA of the CDR3 is TGTGCCTGGAGGGCTGAAGGGACTAGCGGGAGGAATGAGCAGTTCTTC. Translated, it gives CAWRAEGTSGRNEQFF. The variable domain in full, completed from reference TRBV30 and TRBJ2-1, reads SQTIHQWPATLVQPVGSPLSLECTVEGTSNPNLYWYRQAAGRGLQLLFYSVGIGQISSEVPQNLSASRPQDRQFILSSKKLLLSDSGFYLCAWRAEGTSGRNEQFFGPGTRLTVL.

The chain couples TRBV5-6 to TRBJ1-2, with D unclear. The germline CDR1 and CDR2 sequences are SGHDT and YYEEEE. This CDR3 comprises 14 residues. V was clipped by 0 bases and J by 8 bases, with 14 bases between them. CDR3 in amino acids: CASSLVTGSLGYTF. The CDR3 DNA reads as TGTGCCAGCAGCTTGGTGACGGGGTCGCTCGGCTACACCTTC.

This clone occurred once. The chain recombines TRBV12-5 with TRBJ1-2, with 8 nucleotides matching TRBD1. Unmatched junction bases numbered 7, after V lost 6 bases and J lost 4 bases. CDR3 length: 14 residues. Germline V gene sequence: CDR1 LGHNT, CDR2 FRNRAP. CDR3 in amino acids: CASGRGQGGYGYTF. The CDR3 coding sequence is TGTGCTAGTGGCCGCGGACAGGGAGGCTATGGCTACACCTTC.

The chain is built from TRBV19 and TRBJ1-4; TRBD1 matches at 8 bases. The CDR3 has 14 residues. CDR1 is LNHDA and CDR2 is SQIVND in the germline V gene (reference sequence). V was clipped by 5 bases and J by 8 bases; unmatched bases: 7. CDR3 nucleotide sequence: TGTGCCAGTAGTCTCGGACAGGGAAGAGAAAAACTGTTTTTT. Translating gives CASSLGQGREKLFF.

The chain uses TRBV6-6 and TRBJ1-1; the D is unclear. The CDR3 consists of 15 residues. Germline assignment: CDR1 MNHNY and CDR2 SVGAGI (reference sequence). V lost 11 bases to trimming and J lost 0 bases, with 19 bases between them. CDR3 region: CAGSREAAVNTEAFF. CDR3 nucleotides: TGTGCCGGCTCGAGGGAGGCAGCGGTGAACACTGAAGCTTTCTTT.

The rearrangement uses TRBV11-2 and TRBJ2-7; 8 nucleotides agree with TRBD1. Losses at the gene ends were 1 base for V and 6 bases for J; bases not matched to a gene: 11. This CDR3 is 16 amino acids long. CDR1 and CDR2 (germline): SGHAT, FQNNGV. CDR3 amino acids: CASSLGSRGQVGEQYF. Here the CDR3 DNA reads TGTGCCAGCAGCTTAGGAAGCAGGGGGCAAGTCGGCGAGCAGTACTTC.

The chain links TRBV7-3 to TRBJ1-4, with D possibly matching TRBD1 (6 bases). V gave up 5 bases and J gave up 5 bases, with 15 bases separating them. The CDR3 is 15 amino acids. Germline CDR1 is SGHTA and CDR2 is FQGTGA. CDR3 DNA sequence: TGTGCCAGCAGCGAGACCGGGACACGAAATGAAAAACTGTTTTTT. It translates to CASSETGTRNEKLFF.

V is TRBV28 and J is TRBJ2-1, with D possibly matching TRBD1 (5 bases). This CDR3 spans 16 amino acids. Germline V CDR1 and CDR2: MDHEN, SYDVKM. The V gene lost 3 bases and the J gene lost 2 bases, with 14 bases spanning the gap. The CDR3 DNA follows: TGTGCCAGCAGTTTCCCTAGACAGTTTCCCTACAATGAGCAGTTCTTC. This encodes CASSFPRQFPYNEQFF.

This chain joins TRBV6-2 or TRBV6-3 and TRBJ1-1; tentatively, D is TRBD1 (5 bases). The germline gives CDR1 MNHEY, CDR2 SVGEGT. V was shortened by 5 bases and J by 5 bases, with 15 bases between the two germline ends. The CDR3 contains 14 residues. The CDR3 loop is CASSTPGEGTEAFF. CDR3 nucleotide sequence: TGTGCCAGCAGTACCCCGGGGGAGGGAACTGAAGCTTTCTTT.

The chain links TRBV9 to TRBJ1-6; possible D gene TRBD1, 5 bases. CDR3 length: 15 residues. The V gene lost 0 bases and the J gene lost 7 bases, with 11 bases spanning the gap. Germline CDR1 SGDLS, CDR2 YYNGEE. The CDR3 here is CASSVAGQGNSPLHF. In nucleotides, the CDR3 is TGTGCCAGCAGCGTAGCGGGTCAGGGCAATTCACCCCTCCACTTT. The entire variable domain, with the rest obtained from reference TRBV9 and TRBJ1-6, is as follows: DSGVTQTPKHLITATGQRVTLRCSPRSGDLSVYWYQQSLDQGLQFLIQYYNGEERAKGNILERFSAQQFPDLHSELNLSSLELGDSALYFCASSVAGQGNSPLHFGNGTRLTVT.

The chain employs TRBV19 and TRBJ1-3, with 9 bases identical to TRBD1. The CDR3 runs 16 residues. J gave up 8 bases and V 3 bases, and 11 bases lay outside the gene matches. Germline CDR1 reads LNHDA; CDR2 reads SQIVND (reference sequence). The CDR3 region is CASSILPGQGRDTIYF. The CDR3 coding sequence is TGTGCCAGTAGTATTTTACCGGGACAGGGTAGAGACACCATATATTTT.

On this clone: One end of the junction fails to match germline, which may point to a read error. The V and J genes are TRBV2 and TRBJ1-4; TRBD1 might be the D (5 bases). The CDR3 spans 14 residues. Germline V gene lookup returns CDR1 SNHLY and CDR2 FYNNEI. DNA of the CDR3: TGTGCCGGCAGGGACTGGGCAACTAATGAAAAACTGTTTTTT. This codes for CAGRDWATNEKLFF.

This chain uses TRBV9 with TRBJ1-1; D is ambiguous. There are 16 residues in the CDR3. V lost 4 bases and J lost 2, with 18 bases in between. Looked up from germline, CDR1 is SGDLS and CDR2 is YYNGEE. The CDR3 sequence is CASSPSGWQTNTEAFF. The DNA of the CDR3 is TGTGCCAGCAGCCCCTCGGGGTGGCAAACAAACACTGAAGCTTTCTTT.

In its sample, this clone was seen once. The CDR3 DNA reads TGTGCCAGCAGCTACCAGGGGCGGGGGGGCCTTCAGACCCAGTACTTC. Translation gives CASSYQGRGGLQTQYF. This chain joins TRBV6-5 and TRBJ2-5; 9 nucleotides align to TRBD2. The V gene's germline CDR1 is MNHEY and CDR2 SVGAGI. The CDR3 extends over 16 amino acids. The V and J ends lost 6 bases and 6 bases, in that order; junction bases with no gene match: 14.

The chain recombines TRBV19 with TRBJ1-1; unclear D gene. This CDR3 region has 16 residues. Germline V CDR1 and CDR2: LNHDA, SQIVND (reference sequence). Trimming pared 1 base from V and 1 base from J, leaving 13 bases between. CDR3 residues: CASSIGRSRANTEAFF. CDR3 bases: TGTGCCAGTAGTATAGGGAGGTCCCGGGCGAACACTGAAGCTTTCTTT.

The CDR3 loop reads CASSPVGGSTDTQYF. The CDR3 DNA reads TGTGCCAGCTCACCGGTCGGGGGTAGCACAGATACGCAGTATTTT. The chain uses TRBV18 and TRBJ2-3; tentatively, D is TRBD2 (6 bases). Germline CDR1 and CDR2: KGHSH and LQKENI. V dropped 3 bases and J dropped 0 bases, with 10 bases sitting between them. The CDR3 has 15 amino acids.

V gene TRBV4-2 combines with J gene TRBJ2-2, with 7 bases that match TRBD2. V gave up 0 bases and J gave up 6 bases; unmatched junction bases: 7. Germline V gives CDR1 LGHNA, CDR2 YNFKEQ. CDR3 length: 16 amino acids. CDR3 protein: CASSQEPGGRPGELFF. The CDR3 region has the DNA TGTGCCAGCAGCCAAGAGCCGGGGGGAAGGCCCGGGGAGCTGTTTTTT.

The chain joins TRBV21-1 to TRBJ2-7; the table names TRBD1, a call not compared with the DNA. TRBV21-1 constitutes a pseudogene. The CDR3 extends over 14 amino acids. The CDR3 is CATLDRDSPYEQYF. In DNA form, the CDR3 reads TGTGCCACTCTGGACCGGGACAGCCCCTACGAGCAGTACTTC.

The chain couples TRBV10-2 to TRBJ1-5, with 8 positions matching TRBD1. Germline V CDR1 and CDR2: WSHSY, SAAADI. The CDR3 sequence is 14 residues long. Germline trimming cut 7 bases from V and 7 bases from J; bases unmatched to any gene: 9. The CDR3 region is CASKMDRDDQPQHF. The CDR3 DNA reads TGCGCCAGCAAAATGGACAGGGATGACCAGCCCCAGCATTTT.

This clone was detected only once. The V gene is TRBV12-3 or TRBV12-4, the J gene TRBJ2-7; D remains ambiguous. Trimming pared 1 base from V and 5 bases from J, leaving 6 bases between. The CDR3 length is 12 residues. The CDR3 is CASSLVLDEQYF. The CDR3 nucleotides read TGTGCCAGCAGTTTAGTCCTAGACGAGCAGTACTTC.

The chain combines TRBV13 with TRBJ2-3; D not resolved. V was trimmed by 6 bases and J by 2 bases, leaving 6 bases between them. Germline CDR1 is PRHDT and CDR2 is FYEKMQ (reference sequence). This CDR3 comprises 12 residues. The CDR3 loop is CASSVYTDTQYF. CDR3 nucleotide sequence: TGTGCCAGCAGTGTCTACACAGATACGCAGTATTTT.

For the CDR3, the DNA is TGTGCCAGCAGCTTCGACAGGGCCGGGGCCAACGTCCTGACTTTC. Encoded protein: CASSFDRAGANVLTF. The chain recombines TRBV7-2 with TRBJ2-6; TRBD1 agrees at 7 bases. This CDR3 region has 15 residues. Trimming took 3 bases from V and 4 from J; bases not matched to a gene: 3. Germline-derived CDR1 and CDR2 are SGHTA and FQGNSA.

This chain joins TRBV19 and TRBJ2-2; D may be TRBD1 (6 bases). The ends were cut back, 3 bases at V and 2 bases at J, with 10 bases in the middle. CDR1 and CDR2 (germline): LNHDA, SQIVND (reference sequence). The CDR3 has 15 residues. In nucleotides, the CDR3 is TGTGCCAGTAGTATTGTAGGGACAAACACCGGGGAGCTGTTTTTT. Its translation: CASSIVGTNTGELFF. The variable domain in full, completed from reference TRBV19 and TRBJ2-2, reads DGGITQSPKYLFRKEGQNVTLSCEQNLNHDAMYWYRQDPGQGLRLIYYSQIVNDFQKGDIAEGYSVSREKKESFPLTVTSAQKNPTAFYLCASSIVGTNTGELFFGEGSRLTVL.